These 9 T cell receptor beta chains were sequenced from one sample in a study of tumor and adjacent non-tumor tissue in lung cancer. No cell sorting was done before RNA was extracted from the tissue. Three rounds of nested PCR, following a modified ARM-PCR protocol, produced the TCRbeta library. A single record per CDR3 protein comes from TCRdb applying MiXCR to the multiplex PCR reads. The sample lists some 77,000 distinct CDR3 sequences, nearly 70% occurring once. Sequencing input: lung tumor tissue. The receptors come from a woman aged 70-85 years with non-small cell lung cancer.

This clonotype is labeled medium-sized. The chain recombines TRBV29-1 with TRBJ2-1, with a possible D match to TRBD1 (6 bases). This CDR3 has 14 amino acids. In germline, CDR1 is SQVTM, CDR2 ANQGSEA. V was cut by 6 bases and J by 3 bases, with 15 bases left in between. The CDR3 protein is CSVQTGTIYNEQFF. The CDR3, as DNA: TGCAGCGTCCAAACCGGGACAATCTACAATGAGCAGTTCTTC.

This clonotype was seen repeatedly, ten times or more. V gene TRBV20-1 combines with J gene TRBJ2-7; D unclear. This CDR3 spans 16 amino acids. Deletions cut 0 bases from V and 0 bases from J, with 15 bases between. CDR1 DFQATT and CDR2 SNEGSKA come from the germline V gene (reference sequence). This chain's CDR3 is CSAREWGGTDSYEQYF. The DNA of the CDR3 is TGCAGTGCTAGAGAATGGGGTGGCACCGACTCCTACGAGCAGTACTTC.

To note about this clonotype: As the CDR3 is not closed by the conserved phenylalanine or tryptophan, this likely results from a read error. The CDR3 nucleotides are TGTGCCAGCAGCCGAACGGAGGCGACTAGCCGAAAAGAGACCCAGTACTTA. This codes for CASSRTEATSRKETQYL. V and J are TRBV11-2 and TRBJ2-5; 7 nucleotides align to TRBD2. The ends lost 5 bases at V and 3 bases at J; junction bases unmatched: 15. This CDR3 region has 17 residues. Germline CDR1 SGHAT, CDR2 FQNNGV.

This clonotype turned up a few times. A junction end diverges from the germline sequence, so it may reflect a read error. This chain joins TRBV6-1 and TRBJ2-7, with D unresolved. The germline V gene has CDR1 MNHNS and CDR2 SASEGT. CDR3 length: 15 amino acids. CDR3 DNA: TGTACCAGCAGTGAAGGGCCTTGCGGAGTTTACGAGCAGTACTTC. It specifies CTSSEGPCGVYEQYF.

In the case of this clonotype: Sequence at one end of the junction differs from germline and may be a read error. V usage is TRBV5-4 and J usage is TRBJ2-2, with a possible D match to TRBD1 (6 bases). The CDR3 loop spans 15 amino acids. In germline, CDR1 is SGHNT, CDR2 YYREEE (reference sequence). CDR3 sequence (DNA): TGTGCCAGCAACCTGGGACATACGAACACCGGGCAGCTGTTTTTT. This translates into CASNLGHTNTGQLFF.

Comments on this clonotype: One end of the junction varies from germline; a read error may be responsible. The chain uses TRBV29-1 and TRBJ1-4, with a possible D match to TRBD1 (6 bases). The CDR3 spans 14 residues. Germline V gives CDR1 SQVTM, CDR2 ANQGSEA. Here the CDR3 reads CGVGSGVSNEKLFF. DNA of the CDR3: TGCGGCGTTGGATCAGGGGTATCGAATGAGAAACTGTTTTTT.

The gene calls are TRBV29-1 and TRBJ2-1, with TRBD1 as a possible D gene (6 bases). The V end was cut by 4 bases, the J end by 9 bases, with 25 bases between. Germline CDR1 reads SQVTM; CDR2 reads ANQGSEA. This CDR3 is built from 16 residues. CDR3 in amino acids: CSVGPGTRGSLGEQFF. DNA of the CDR3: TGCAGCGTTGGCCCGGGAACTAGGGGGTCTCTAGGTGAGCAGTTCTTC.

With regard to this clonotype: One junction end disagrees with the germline gene, perhaps due to a read error. The J gene is TRBJ1-5, the V gene TRBV6-1; D is perhaps TRBD1 (5 bases). CDR1 and CDR2 from the germline V gene are MNHNS and SASEGT. The CDR3 length is 15 residues. CDR3 nucleotide sequence: TGTGCCAGCAGTCCCGCCGGGAGAGGGGTTCAGCCCCAACATTTT. Its protein product is CASSPAGRGVQPQHF.

On this clonotype itself: This may arise from a read error, as a much more abundant clone is one base away. J is TRBJ2-1 and V is TRBV5-1; a possible D gene is TRBD2 (5 bases). The V end lost 3 bases, the J end lost 2 bases, and 9 bases lay between the germline ends. The CDR3 loop spans 14 amino acids. Germline assignment: CDR1 SGHRS and CDR2 YFSETQ. DNA of the CDR3: TGCGCCAGCAGCTCGAGGACTGCCTACAATGAGCAGTTCTTC. Encoded protein: CASSSRTAYNEQFF.